Each of the 20 T cell receptor beta chains below was sequenced from the same sample in a study of CD8+CD57+ T cells in acquired aplastic anemia. Selection for sequencing was limited to patients who had shown CD8+CD57+ cell expansion by flow cytometry. Genomic DNA constituted the template upon which TCR beta VDJ and CDR3 profiling was performed. Using its own MiXCR run on the reads, TCRdb lists one record per CDR3 protein. Of 100,000 to 150,000 distinct CDR3 sequences in the sample, approximately 41% are singletons; the top ten hold 2.6%. The sequenced sample consisted of sorted CD4+, CD8+, or CD8+CD57+ T cells (not recorded which) from PBMCs. The receptors here all came from a human donor with aplastic anemia.

V usage is TRBV7-2 and J usage is TRBJ2-3; D may match TRBD1 or TRBD2 (5 bases each). The CDR3 runs to 13 residues. V was shortened by 5 bases and J by 6 bases, with 12 bases between the two germline ends. The germline V gene encodes CDR1 SGHTA and CDR2 FQGNSA. CDR3 protein: CASSQGPEDTQYF. The CDR3 DNA follows: TGTGCCAGCAGCCAGGGACCAGAGGATACGCAGTATTTT.

This clonotype was observed at least ten times. Compared with germline, one end of the junction differs, possibly owing to a read error. The genes are TRBV5-6 and TRBJ2-7, with 10 bases fitting TRBD1. The CDR3 runs to 11 residues. The germline V gene encodes CDR1 SGHDT and CDR2 YYEEEE. The CDR3 nucleotides read TGTGCCAGCAGCTTGAGGGGGACAGGGGCTTTC. Translation gives CASSLRGTGAF.

Details on this clonotype: This may be a read error: a much more frequent sequence differs by one nucleotide. V is TRBV20-1 and J is TRBJ1-1; D gene uncertain. Germline V CDR1 and CDR2: DFQATT, SNEGSKA (reference sequence). The CDR3 has 15 residues. This CDR3 reads CSARDLVQMNTKAFF. DNA of the CDR3: TGCAGTGCTAGAGATTTAGTACAGATGAACACTAAAGCTTTCTTT.

Many counts were recorded for this clonotype. This chain joins TRBV6-5 and TRBJ1-2; the D gene is possibly TRBD1 (6 bases). Deletions cut 3 bases from V and 6 bases from J, with 17 bases between. The CDR3 loop spans 15 amino acids. The germline V gene has CDR1 MNHEY and CDR2 SVGAGI. The chain's CDR3 is CASSYGSGVMDGYTF. In nucleotides, the CDR3 is TGTGCCAGCAGTTATGGGTCAGGGGTGATGGATGGCTACACCTTC.

This clonotype has ten or more counts. This chain uses TRBV20-1 with TRBJ2-1; 7 bases fit TRBD1. Per germline, CDR1 DFQATT and CDR2 SNEGSKA (reference sequence). J gave up 1 base and V 6 bases, and 3 bases lay outside the gene matches. This CDR3 contains 13 residues. For the CDR3, the DNA is TGCAGTGCGCTGGGACAGTCCTACAATGAGCAGTTCTTC. It translates to CSALGQSYNEQFF.

Of note for this clonotype: Being one base from a much bigger clone, this may be a read error. V usage is TRBV4-1 and J usage is TRBJ2-7; tentatively, D is TRBD1 or TRBD2 (5 bases each). Germline V lookup: CDR1 MGHRA, CDR2 YSYEKL. The CDR3 has 14 amino acids. CDR3 residues: CASGQIRDGYEQYF. In DNA form, the CDR3 reads TGCGCCAGCGGCCAAATTCGGGACGGCTACGAGCAGTACTTC.

This clonotype has at least ten counts. V and J are TRBV2 and TRBJ2-6; D not certain. In germline, CDR1 is SNHLY, CDR2 FYNNEI. V lost 4 bases to trimming and J lost 2 bases, with 6 bases between them. The length of the CDR3 is 14 residues. The CDR3 nucleotides read TGTGCCAGCAGTGTTAGGACTGGGGCCAACGTCCTGACTTTC. It specifies CASSVRTGANVLTF.

The sample holds many counts of this clonotype. This chain links TRBV24-1 with TRBJ2-4, with D possibly matching TRBD2 (6 bases). Germline values: CDR1 KGHDR, CDR2 SFDVKD. The CDR3 covers 18 residues. Trimming stripped 0 bases from V and 3 bases from J, with 17 bases between. The CDR3 here is CATSDLPAGGSDKNIQYF. The CDR3 DNA follows: TGTGCCACCAGTGATTTGCCTGCCGGGGGTTCGGACAAAAACATTCAGTACTTC.

This clonotype was picked up many times. The J gene is TRBJ2-5, the V gene TRBV5-1; the D gene is possibly TRBD1 (6 bases). Germline V gene sequence: CDR1 SGHRS, CDR2 YFSETQ. The CDR3 spans 15 residues. Trimming cost V 2 bases and J 1 base, with 12 bases left between them. CDR3 protein: CASSLPDRSQETQYF. The CDR3 region has the DNA TGCGCCAGCAGCTTACCTGACAGGTCCCAAGAGACCCAGTACTTC.

This clonotype was picked up one time. This clone may be a read error of a much larger clone one base away. The chain links TRBV13 to TRBJ2-5; the D gene is possibly TRBD2 (5 bases). The CDR3 loop spans 16 amino acids. CDR1 and CDR2 from the germline V gene are PRHDT and FYEKMQ (reference sequence). The CDR3 DNA sequence: TGTGCCTGCAGCACCCGGGGTGATGCGTACCAAGAGACCCAGTACTTC. Its translation: CACSTRGDAYQETQYF.

V and J are TRBV2 and TRBJ1-6; 7 nucleotides line up with TRBD1. CDR3 length: 15 residues. J gave up 10 bases and V 4 bases, and 10 bases lay outside the gene matches. From germline, CDR1 is SNHLY and CDR2 FYNNEI. CDR3: CASSAGQVVNSPLHF. Written as DNA, the CDR3 is TGTGCCAGCAGTGCAGGACAGGTTGTAAACTCACCCCTCCACTTT.

This clonotype was seen many times. The rearrangement uses TRBV10-2 and TRBJ1-1; D uncertain. The V and J ends lost 11 bases and 1 base respectively, with 5 bases between them. The V gene's germline CDR1 is WSHSY and CDR2 SAAADI. The CDR3 is made up of 10 amino acids. This chain's CDR3 is CASANTEAFF. The CDR3 bases are TGCGCCTCGGCGAACACTGAAGCTTTCTTT.

The rearrangement links TRBV19 to TRBJ1-6; D perhaps matches TRBD1 (6 bases). The CDR3 covers 14 residues. With 7 bases removed from V and 10 bases from J, the gap between germline ends came to 17 bases. Germline CDR1 and CDR2: LNHDA and SQIVND (reference sequence). The CDR3 DNA sequence: TGTGCCAGTACTCAAGGGGGGCATGGATCACCCCTCCACTTT. Translation: CASTQGGHGSPLHF.

This clonotype was seen a few times. V and J are TRBV4-2 and TRBJ2-3, with D hard to call. The germline CDR1 and CDR2 sequences are LGHNA and YNFKEQ. The CDR3 extends over 15 amino acids. The ends were cut back, 0 bases at V and 2 bases at J, with 9 bases in the middle. The CDR3 nucleotides read TGTGCCAGCAGCCAAGATGGCGCAGCCACAGATACGCAGTATTTT. Its translation: CASSQDGAATDTQYF.

About this clonotype: A read error may account for a junction end that differs from germline. V and J are TRBV30 and TRBJ2-5; D is possibly TRBD2 (6 bases). Germline V gene lookup returns CDR1 GTSNPN and CDR2 SVGIG (reference sequence). The CDR3 is made up of 16 amino acids. This chain's CDR3 is CAWSVGTYSRGETQYF. As DNA, the CDR3 is TGCGCCTGGAGTGTAGGGACTTACTCACGGGGAGAGACCCAGTACTTC.

This clonotype was observed at least ten times. This chain connects TRBV20-1 to TRBJ2-5, with 8 bases matching TRBD2. CDR1 and CDR2 (germline): DFQATT, SNEGSKA (reference sequence). Trimming removed 3 bases from V and 5 bases from J; junction bases left unmatched: 8. This CDR3 spans 14 amino acids. The CDR3 reads CSARGRGVWETQYF. Here the CDR3 DNA reads TGCAGTGCTAGGGGGCGGGGGGTTTGGGAGACCCAGTACTTC.

This clonotype was counted a few times. The J gene is TRBJ2-7, the V gene TRBV29-1, with TRBD1 identical over 8 bases. The germline CDR1 and CDR2 sequences are SQVTM and ANQGSEA. This CDR3 contains 14 residues. V trimming: 1 base; J trimming: 1 base; junction bases outside the gene matches: 3. CDR3 sequence (DNA): TGCAGCGTTGAAGTCCGGACAGGGTCCTACGAGCAGTACTTC. It encodes CSVEVRTGSYEQYF.

This clonotype has a count of ten or more. V is TRBV10-1 and J is TRBJ2-5; 12 nucleotides match TRBD1. The ends lost 5 bases at V and 5 bases at J; junction bases unmatched: 3. Germline values: CDR1 WNHNN, CDR2 SYGVQD (reference sequence). The CDR3 has 14 residues. The CDR3 DNA reads TGCGCCAGCAGTTGGGACAGGGGGCGTGAGACCCAGTACTTC. Translation gives CASSWDRGRETQYF.

This sequence joins TRBV15 and TRBJ2-7, with D uncertain. The CDR3 spans 14 residues. In germline, CDR1 is LNHNV, CDR2 YYDKDF (reference sequence). With 5 bases removed from V and 1 base from J, the gap between germline ends came to 12 bases. The CDR3 nucleotides are TGTGCCACCAGCCCACCGGGTGCGTCCTACGAGCAGTACTTC. Amino acid sequence: CATSPPGASYEQYF.

This clonotype appeared a single time. The V and J genes are TRBV11-2 and TRBJ2-3, with 8 bases that match TRBD1. The ends lost 5 bases at V and 3 bases at J; junction bases unmatched: 7. The CDR3 is 15 amino acids. CDR1 is SGHAT, CDR2 FQNNGV, per germline. The CDR3 sequence: CASSRENRGTDTQYF. The CDR3, as DNA: TGTGCCAGCAGCCGAGAGAACAGGGGGACAGATACGCAGTATTTT.